The 20 T cell receptor beta chains listed next were all sequenced from one sample in a study of blood T cell repertoires in COVID-19. Sequencing used immunoSEQ multiplex PCR; TCRdb keeps in-frame clones, though not all of them. In the table there are fewer than 75,000 clones, roughly 84% of which are singletons. The source material was peripheral blood. The receptor set was obtained from a man between 65 and 85 years old with acute or convalescent COVID-19.

The chain uses TRBV19 and TRBJ2-1, with D possibly being TRBD2 (7 bases). Germline V gene data show CDR1 as LNHDA and CDR2 as SQIVND (reference sequence). The length of the CDR3 is 15 residues. Trimming removed 3 bases from V and 3 bases from J, with 12 bases in between. The CDR3 bases are TGTGCCAGTAGTATTGACGGGGGGCTCTACAATGAGCAGTTCTTC. This sequence encodes CASSIDGGLYNEQFF.

The rearrangement links TRBV6-5 to TRBJ2-7; weak D call: TRBD1 (6 bases). The V gene lost 6 bases and the J gene lost 3 bases, with 15 bases spanning the gap. CDR1 and CDR2 (germline): MNHEY, SVGAGI. The CDR3 length is 14 residues. CDR3 residues: CASRSGVGGYEQYF. The DNA of the CDR3 is TGTGCCAGCAGGTCCGGCGTAGGGGGCTACGAGCAGTACTTC.

This clone was detected once. The V and J genes are TRBV9 and TRBJ2-7; D gene ambiguous. Per the germline V gene, CDR1 is SGDLS and CDR2 is YYNGEE. The CDR3 totals 15 residues. V lost 4 bases and J lost 0, with 14 bases in between. CDR3 protein: CASSPQAQSSYEQYF. The CDR3 region has the DNA TGTGCCAGCAGCCCACAAGCACAGTCCTCCTACGAGCAGTACTTC. Combining the CDR3 with reference TRBV9 and TRBJ2-7 gives the whole variable domain DSGVTQTPKHLITATGQRVTLRCSPRSGDLSVYWYQQSLDQGLQFLIQYYNGEERAKGNILERFSAQQFPDLHSELNLSSLELGDSALYFCASSPQAQSSYEQYFGPGTRLTVT.

The gene calls are TRBV7-3 and TRBJ2-7, with D maybe TRBD1 (7 bases). Trimming cost V 5 bases and J 1 base, with 15 bases left between them. CDR1 SGHTA and CDR2 FQGTGA come from the germline V gene. This CDR3 is built from 15 residues. The CDR3 is CASSLLGGQSYEQYF. CDR3 coding DNA: TGTGCCAGCAGCCTTTTGGGGGGACAGTCCTACGAGCAGTACTTC.

This chain links TRBV2 with TRBJ1-2; a weak D match, TRBD1 (5 bases). This CDR3 has 15 residues. Germline V gives CDR1 SNHLY, CDR2 FYNNEI. V was cut by 10 bases and J by 4 bases, with 22 bases left in between. CDR3 region: CATPTSGLSSYGYTF. For the CDR3, the DNA is TGTGCCACGCCAACGTCGGGACTCAGCAGCTATGGCTACACCTTC.

This chain connects TRBV4-2 to TRBJ1-4; D perhaps matches TRBD1 (6 bases). The V end lost 6 bases, the J end lost 2 bases, and 10 bases lay between the germline ends. Per germline, CDR1 LGHNA and CDR2 YNFKEQ. This CDR3 contains 14 residues. The CDR3 sequence is CASRDSSTNEKLFF. CDR3 coding DNA: TGTGCCAGCAGGGACAGTTCTACTAATGAAAAACTGTTTTTT.

The chain joins TRBV18 to TRBJ2-3, with 16 positions matching TRBD2. Germline V gene lookup returns CDR1 KGHSH and CDR2 LQKENI. V gave up 0 bases and J gave up 1 base; unmatched junction bases: 1. This CDR3 is built from 18 residues. CDR3 coding DNA: TGTGCCAGCTCACCACCGGGACTAGCGGGGGGGCGCACAGATACGCAGTATTTT. This encodes CASSPPGLAGGRTDTQYF.

V is TRBV7-3 and J is TRBJ2-5; TRBD2 agrees at 10 bases. With 1 base clipped from V and 5 bases from J, the junction kept 7 bases outside the gene matches. The germline CDR1 and CDR2 sequences are SGHTA and FQGTGA. This CDR3 region has 16 residues. The CDR3 nucleotides read TGTGCCAGCAGCTTAATAGGGCTAGCGGGGGTGGAGACCCAGTACTTC. Its protein is CASSLIGLAGVETQYF. The full variable domain, with the rest looked up from reference TRBV7-3 and TRBJ2-5, is GAGVSQTPSNKVTEKGKYVELRCDPISGHTALYWYRQSLGQGPEFLIYFQGTGAADDSGLPNDRFFAVRPEGSVSTLKIQRTERGDSAVYLCASSLIGLAGVETQYFGPGTRLLVL.

The gene calls are TRBV30 and TRBJ1-1; D is unresolved. Trimming removed 5 bases at V and 4 bases at J, with 11 bases between. The germline CDR1 and CDR2 sequences are GTSNPN and SVGIG (reference sequence). This CDR3 spans 12 amino acids. The CDR3 sequence: CAWRTSTTEAFF. CDR3 DNA sequence: TGTGCCTGGCGAACATCCACCACTGAAGCTTTCTTT.

J is TRBJ1-1 and V is TRBV5-1; TRBD1 aligns across 7 bases. V dropped 3 bases and J dropped 0; count of bases not matched to a gene: 8. Germline V gene sequence: CDR1 SGHRS, CDR2 YFSETQ. CDR3 size: 16 residues. CDR3 region: CASSSNPGTVNTEAFF. The CDR3 nucleotides are TGCGCCAGCAGCTCCAACCCCGGGACAGTGAACACTGAAGCTTTCTTT.

This chain joins TRBV19 and TRBJ2-4; no clear D gene. The V gene's germline CDR1 is LNHDA and CDR2 SQIVND (reference sequence). The length of the CDR3 is 13 residues. The V and J ends lost 3 bases and 6 bases respectively, with 9 bases between them. The CDR3, as DNA: TGTGCCAGTAGTATGGTCGAGATAAACATTCAGTACTTC. It is translated as CASSMVEINIQYF.

The rearrangement links TRBV30 to TRBJ2-7; a weak D match, TRBD2 (5 bases). V was cut by 0 bases and J by 6 bases, with 12 bases left in between. The CDR3 is made up of 13 amino acids. Per the germline V gene, CDR1 is GTSNPN and CDR2 is SVGIG (reference sequence). DNA for the CDR3: TGTGCCTGGAGTGTCTACAGAGAGGGCGAGCAGTACTTC. Its protein product is CAWSVYREGEQYF.

As regards this clone: This CDR3 is also generated by other DNA sequences in the sample. The rearrangement uses TRBV6-5 and TRBJ1-1, with D possibly being TRBD1 (6 bases). CDR3 length: 15 residues. The germline V and J ends were trimmed by 6 bases and 5 bases, with 19 bases remaining between them. CDR1 and CDR2 from the germline V gene are MNHEY and SVGAGI. The CDR3 sequence: CASSHRAAEVTEAFF. The CDR3 DNA sequence: TGTGCCAGCAGCCACAGGGCCGCCGAGGTGACTGAAGCTTTCTTT.

The table lists this clone with a few counts. The V gene is TRBV30, the J gene TRBJ2-7; maybe TRBD1 (6 bases). Germline V lookup: CDR1 GTSNPN, CDR2 SVGIG (reference sequence). V was pared by 6 bases and J by 3 bases, with 15 bases between. There are 13 residues in the CDR3. The CDR3 DNA reads TGTGCCTGCCGACAGGTCTGGGACTACGAGCAGTACTTC. It encodes CACRQVWDYEQYF. The full variable domain, completed using reference TRBV30 and TRBJ2-7, is SQTIHQWPATLVQPVGSPLSLECTVEGTSNPNLYWYRQAAGRGLQLLFYSVGIGQISSEVPQNLSASRPQDRQFILSSKKLLLSDSGFYLCACRQVWDYEQYFGPGTRLTVT.

This clone has a single count. The chain has TRBV19 and TRBJ1-1; 8 nucleotides match TRBD1. The germline V gene has CDR1 LNHDA and CDR2 SQIVND (reference sequence). The CDR3 length is 14 residues. Trimming at V came to 5 bases and at J to 5 bases, leaving 7 bases not matched to a gene. The DNA of the CDR3 is TGTGCCAGTAGTGGTTCAGGGGGCAGGACTGAAGCTTTCTTT. Amino acids: CASSGSGGRTEAFF.

The chain uses TRBV10-3 and TRBJ1-5; the D gene is possibly TRBD1 (5 bases). This CDR3 has 14 amino acids. Germline lookup yields CDR1 ENHRY and CDR2 SYGVKD. V lost 2 bases and J 2 bases, leaving 7 bases between the germline ends. This CDR3 is CAISEATGNQPQHF. In DNA form, the CDR3 reads TGTGCCATCAGTGAGGCGACAGGCAATCAGCCCCAGCATTTT.

The chain carries TRBV7-8 and TRBJ2-2; 7 bases align to TRBD2. V gave up 5 bases and J gave up 3 bases; unmatched junction bases: 6. CDR3 length equals 15 residues. Germline values: CDR1 SGHVS, CDR2 FQNEAQ. The CDR3 spells CASSQRGRDTGELFF. CDR3 coding DNA: TGTGCCAGCAGCCAACGCGGGAGAGACACCGGGGAGCTGTTTTTT. The entire variable domain, with the rest obtained from reference TRBV7-8 and TRBJ2-2, is as follows: GAGVSQSPRYKVAKRGQDVALRCDPISGHVSLFWYQQALGQGPEFLTYFQNEAQLDKSGLPSDRFFAERPEGSVSTLKIQRTQQEDSAVYLCASSQRGRDTGELFFGEGSRLTVL.

V is TRBV30 and J is TRBJ1-1; D call uncertain. This CDR3 has 13 amino acids. Germline values: CDR1 GTSNPN, CDR2 SVGIG (reference sequence). The V end lost 0 bases, the J end lost 4 bases, and 9 bases lay between the germline ends. Written as DNA, the CDR3 is TGTGCCTGGAGTGTACGGTCAGGCACTGAAGCTTTCTTT. Its translation: CAWSVRSGTEAFF.

This clone was observed a single time. This CDR3 reads CSVGGVKAFF. CDR3 DNA: TGCAGCGTTGGGGGGGTTAAAGCTTTCTTT. The rearrangement joins TRBV29-1 to TRBJ1-1; TRBD1 might be the D (5 bases). The CDR3 covers 10 residues. Trimming took off 4 bases at V and 9 bases at J, with 9 bases between the two ends. Germline V gene data show CDR1 as SQVTM and CDR2 as ANQGSEA.

The V call is TRBV7-2, the J call TRBJ1-5; TRBD1 might be the D (5 bases). V lost 3 bases to trimming and J lost 2 bases, with 8 bases between them. The CDR3 covers 14 residues. Germline V CDR1 and CDR2: SGHTA, FQGNSA. DNA for the CDR3: TGTGCCAGCAGCTTCGCGGGGGGCAATCAGCCCCAGCATTTT. Protein product: CASSFAGGNQPQHF.